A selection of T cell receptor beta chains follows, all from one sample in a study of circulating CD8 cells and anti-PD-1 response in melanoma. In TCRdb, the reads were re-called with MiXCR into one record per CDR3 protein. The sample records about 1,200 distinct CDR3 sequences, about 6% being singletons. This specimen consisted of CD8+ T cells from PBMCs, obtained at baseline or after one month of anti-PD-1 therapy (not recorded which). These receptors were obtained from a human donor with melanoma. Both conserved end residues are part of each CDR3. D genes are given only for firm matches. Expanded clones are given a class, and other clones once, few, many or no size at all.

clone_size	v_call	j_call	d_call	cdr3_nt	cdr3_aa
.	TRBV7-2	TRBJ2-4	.	TGTGCCAGCAGCCCGGGGCTCAACCAGGGTGGAAACATCCAGGACTTC	CASSPGLNQGGNIQDF
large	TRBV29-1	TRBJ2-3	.	TGCAGCGTTGAGGGTTTGGGAGATACGCAGTATTTT	CSVEGLGDTQYF
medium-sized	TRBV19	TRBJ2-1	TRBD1	TGTGCCAGTAGTAGCACTGACAGGGGCAATGAGCAGTTCTTC	CASSSTDRGNEQFF
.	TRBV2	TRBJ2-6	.	TGTGCCAGCATGCGGCCCCAGGGAGCCGGGGCCAGCGTCCTGACTTTC	CASMRPQGAGASVLTF
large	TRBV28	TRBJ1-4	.	TGTGCCAGCAGTCCCGACAGGAAGTCATCTAATGAAAAACTGTTTTTT	CASSPDRKSSNEKLFF
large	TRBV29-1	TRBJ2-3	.	TGCAGCGTTGTTGGTCTAGACGGCACAGATACGCAGTATTTT	CSVVGLDGTDTQYF
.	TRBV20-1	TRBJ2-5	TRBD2	TGCAGTGCTAGGGGACTAGCGGGGGAACGGGAGACCCAGTACTTC	CSARGLAGERETQYF
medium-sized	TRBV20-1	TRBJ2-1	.	TGCAGTGCTAGAGGACCAGGACTAGTGAGGGACATCAATGAGCAGTTCTTC	CSARGPGLVRDINEQFF
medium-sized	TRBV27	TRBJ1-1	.	TGTGCCAGCAGTGGCGCGGGGACCGCTTACCACACTGAAGCTTTCTTT	CASSGAGTAYHTEAFF
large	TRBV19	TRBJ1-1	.	TGTGCCAGTAGTCCCACCGGAGGGTGGAACACTGAAGCTTTCTTT	CASSPTGGWNTEAFF
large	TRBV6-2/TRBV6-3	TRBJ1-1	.	TGTGCCAGCAGTTCCCCCGGACAGCTCTTGAACACTGAAGCTTTCTTT	CASSSPGQLLNTEAFF
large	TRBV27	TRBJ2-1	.	TGTGCCAGCAGTTCCACAGACAATGAGCAGTTCTTC	CASSSTDNEQFF